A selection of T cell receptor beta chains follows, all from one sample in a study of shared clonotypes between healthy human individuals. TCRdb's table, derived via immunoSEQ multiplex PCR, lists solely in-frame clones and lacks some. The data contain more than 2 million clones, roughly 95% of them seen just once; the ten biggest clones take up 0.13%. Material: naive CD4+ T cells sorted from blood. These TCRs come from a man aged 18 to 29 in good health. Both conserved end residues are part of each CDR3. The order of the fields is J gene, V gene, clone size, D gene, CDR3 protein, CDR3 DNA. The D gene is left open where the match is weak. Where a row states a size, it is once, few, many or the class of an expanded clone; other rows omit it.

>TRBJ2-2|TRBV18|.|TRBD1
CASSRDRANTGELFF
TGTGCCAGCTCACGGGACAGAGCAAACACCGGGGAGCTGTTTTTT
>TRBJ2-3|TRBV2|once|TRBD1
CASSESDRGWGDTQYF
TGTGCCAGCAGTGAATCGGACAGGGGGTGGGGAGATACGCAGTATTTT
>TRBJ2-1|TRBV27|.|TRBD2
CASSSSGSPSGEQFF
TGTGCCAGCAGTTCTAGCGGGAGCCCTTCGGGTGAGCAGTTCTTC
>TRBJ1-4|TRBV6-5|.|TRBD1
CASRGDRATNEKLFF
TGTGCCAGCAGGGGGGACAGGGCTACTAATGAAAAACTGTTTTTT
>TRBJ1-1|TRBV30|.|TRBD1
CAWAAGGKGTEAFF
TGTGCCTGGGCAGCAGGGGGTAAGGGCACTGAAGCTTTCTTT
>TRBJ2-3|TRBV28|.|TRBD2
CARSTSGGYTQYF
TGTGCCAGATCGACTAGCGGGGGGTATACGCAGTATTTT
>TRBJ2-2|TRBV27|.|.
CASSWTEPNTGELFF
TGTGCCAGCAGTTGGACGGAGCCTAACACCGGGGAGCTGTTTTTT
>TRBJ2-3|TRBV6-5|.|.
CASSRGTGTTDTQYF
TGTGCCAGCAGCCGGGGTACAGGGACGACAGATACGCAGTATTTT
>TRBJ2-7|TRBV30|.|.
CAWRDVSYEQYF
TGTGCCTGGAGGGACGTTTCTTACGAGCAGTACTTC
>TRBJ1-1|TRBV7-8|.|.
CASSLVTVNTEAFF
TGTGCCAGCAGCTTAGTGACGGTGAACACTGAAGCTTTCTTT
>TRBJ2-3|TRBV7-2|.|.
CASSFQTQYF
TGTGCCAGCAGCTTCCAGACGCAGTATTTT
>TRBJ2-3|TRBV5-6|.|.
CASSLRPPTDTQYF
TGTGCCAGCAGCCTTAGACCCCCGACAGATACGCAGTATTTT
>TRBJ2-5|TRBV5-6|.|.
CASSPTGGVAQYF
TGTGCCAGCAGTCCAACAGGGGGGGTGGCCCAGTACTTC
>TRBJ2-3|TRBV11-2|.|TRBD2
CASSLTSGGTDTQYF
TGTGCCAGCAGCTTGACTAGCGGGGGCACAGATACGCAGTATTTT
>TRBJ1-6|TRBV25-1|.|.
CASSEWGDSPLHF
TGTGCCAGCAGTGAATGGGGGGATTCACCCCTCCACTTT
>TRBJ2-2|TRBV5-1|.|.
CASRRQQFDTGELFF
TGCGCCAGCAGAAGACAGCAGTTTGACACCGGGGAGCTGTTTTTT
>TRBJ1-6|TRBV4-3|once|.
CASSQEQGLSSPLHF
TGCGCCAGCAGCCAGGAACAGGGATTGAGCTCACCCCTCCACTTT
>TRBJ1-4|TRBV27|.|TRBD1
CASSSQGAGDEKLFF
TGTGCCAGCAGTTCCCAGGGGGCCGGGGATGAAAAACTGTTTTTT
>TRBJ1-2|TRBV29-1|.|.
CSVFNRFFGSSENYGYTF
TGCAGCGTTTTTAATCGGTTTTTTGGGAGTTCTGAGAACTATGGCTACACCTTC
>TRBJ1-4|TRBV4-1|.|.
CASSQGAVPNEKLFF
TGCGCCAGCAGCCAAGGAGCGGTCCCTAATGAAAAACTGTTTTTT
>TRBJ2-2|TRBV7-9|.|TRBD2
CASSPRLAVFQSGELFF
TGTGCCAGCAGCCCCAGACTAGCGGTGTTCCAATCCGGGGAGCTGTTTTTT
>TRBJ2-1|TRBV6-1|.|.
CASSDPGLVSYNEQFF
TGTGCCAGCAGTGACCCTGGCCTAGTATCCTACAATGAGCAGTTCTTC
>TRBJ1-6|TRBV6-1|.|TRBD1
CASSEAGTVNSPLHF
TGTGCCAGCAGTGAAGCCGGGACAGTTAATTCACCCCTCCACTTT
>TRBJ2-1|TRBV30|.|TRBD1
CAWGQGRSEQFF
TGTGCCTGGGGACAGGGAAGAAGTGAGCAGTTCTTC
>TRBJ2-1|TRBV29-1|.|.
CSVARDSYNEQFF
TGCAGCGTTGCCCGGGACTCCTACAATGAGCAGTTCTTC
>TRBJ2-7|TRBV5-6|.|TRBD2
CASSYPRGSGRWYEQYF
TGTGCCAGCAGCTACCCCAGGGGGAGCGGGAGGTGGTACGAGCAGTACTTC
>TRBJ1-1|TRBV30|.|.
CAWSKRDTLMNTEAFF
TGTGCCTGGAGTAAGCGGGACACCCTAATGAACACTGAAGCTTTCTTT
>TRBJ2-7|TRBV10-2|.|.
CASSESVGGDYLYEQYF
TGCGCCAGCAGTGAGTCGGTAGGGGGGGACTATCTCTACGAGCAGTACTTC
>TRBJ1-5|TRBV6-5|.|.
CASSMISNQPQHF
TGTGCCAGCAGTATGATCAGTAATCAGCCCCAGCATTTT
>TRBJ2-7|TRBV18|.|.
CASSPTESPYEQYF
TGTGCCAGCTCACCGACGGAATCTCCCTACGAGCAGTACTTC
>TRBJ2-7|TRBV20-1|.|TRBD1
CSVKGGREQYF
TGCAGTGTTAAAGGGGGCCGGGAGCAGTACTTC
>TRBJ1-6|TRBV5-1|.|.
CASSSQQGDTPLHF
TGCGCCAGCAGCTCGCAACAGGGTGATACACCCCTCCACTTT
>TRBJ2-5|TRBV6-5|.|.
CASSYSSETQYF
TGTGCCAGCAGTTACTCCTCTGAGACCCAGTACTTC
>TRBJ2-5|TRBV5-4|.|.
CASSFRGSETQYF
TGTGCCAGCAGCTTCCGCGGTTCGGAGACCCAGTACTTC
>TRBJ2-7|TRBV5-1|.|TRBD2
CASSSTGTSSYEQYF
TGCGCCAGCAGCTCTACCGGGACTAGCAGCTACGAGCAGTACTTC
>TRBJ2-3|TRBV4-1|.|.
CASSQDNAFTDTQYF
TGCGCCAGCAGCCAAGACAATGCGTTCACAGATACGCAGTATTTT
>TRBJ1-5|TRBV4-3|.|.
CASSQGLVWGQPQHF
TGCGCCAGCAGCCAAGGTTTGGTGTGGGGTCAGCCCCAGCATTTT
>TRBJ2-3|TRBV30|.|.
CAWSKSVGTQYF
TGTGCCTGGAGTAAATCAGTTGGTACGCAGTATTTT
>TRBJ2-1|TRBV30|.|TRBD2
CAWSNGRASYNEQFF
TGTGCCTGGAGTAACGGGAGGGCATCCTACAATGAGCAGTTCTTC
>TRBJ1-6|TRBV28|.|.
CASTSSNSPLHF
TGTGCCAGCACTTCTTCGAATTCACCCCTCCACTTT
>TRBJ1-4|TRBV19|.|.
CASTIYGTRNEKLFF
TGTGCCAGTACCATATATGGGACACGGAATGAAAAACTGTTTTTT
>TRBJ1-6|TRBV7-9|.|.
CASSSFPESRSPLHF
TGTGCCAGCAGCTCTTTTCCCGAAAGTCGATCACCCCTCCACTTT
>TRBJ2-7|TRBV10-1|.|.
CASSVVSGPAGEQYF
TGCGCCAGCAGCGTGGTCTCTGGCCCGGCCGGGGAGCAGTACTTC